This T cell receptor beta chain was sequenced during a study of T cells after yellow fever vaccination. Study as a whole: Where fractions had low cell numbers, libraries were prepared from them with the SMART-Seq v4 Ultra Low Input RNA kit.

Template-switching 5'RACE yielded the TCR cDNA; a universal primer site and UMIs were added in the process. TCRdb re-analysed the 5' RACE reads in MiXCR, keeping a single row per CDR3 protein. The table shows hundreds of thousands of distinct CDR3 sequences, with roughly 3.5% occurring only once. This clonotype has a handful of counts. CDR1 and CDR2 (germline): LNHDA, SQIVND (reference sequence). This CDR3 is 14 amino acids long. V was cut by 4 bases and J by 4 bases, with 13 bases left in between. The starting material was PBMCs, obtained on the day of the yellow fever booster vaccination. V usage is TRBV19 and J usage is TRBJ2-5; tentatively, D is TRBD2 (6 bases). The origin of this receptor is a man aged 18 to 29 who received the YFV17D yellow fever vaccine. The CDR3 loop reads CASSTYGTLETQYF. CDR3 in DNA: TGTGCCAGTAGTACCTACGGGACTCTAGAGACCCAGTACTTC.